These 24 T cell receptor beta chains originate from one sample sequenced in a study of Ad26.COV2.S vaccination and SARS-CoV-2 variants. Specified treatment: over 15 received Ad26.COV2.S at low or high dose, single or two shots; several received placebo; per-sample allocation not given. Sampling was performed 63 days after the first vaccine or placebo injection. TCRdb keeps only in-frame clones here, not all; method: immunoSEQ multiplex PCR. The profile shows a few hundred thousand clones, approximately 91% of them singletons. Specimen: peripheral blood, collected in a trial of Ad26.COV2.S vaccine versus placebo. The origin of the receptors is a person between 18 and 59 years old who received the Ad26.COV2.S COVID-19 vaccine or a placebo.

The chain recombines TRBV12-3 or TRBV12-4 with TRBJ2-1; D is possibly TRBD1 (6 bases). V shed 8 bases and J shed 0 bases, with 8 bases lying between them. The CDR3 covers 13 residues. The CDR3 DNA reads TGTGCCAGCTTAGGGGGCTCCTACAATGAGCAGTTCTTC. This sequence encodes CASLGGSYNEQFF.

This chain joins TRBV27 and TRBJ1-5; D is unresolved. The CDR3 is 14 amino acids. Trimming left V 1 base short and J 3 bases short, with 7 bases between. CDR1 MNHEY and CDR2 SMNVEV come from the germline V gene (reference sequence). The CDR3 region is CASSLLGYNQPQHF. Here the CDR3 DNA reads TGTGCCAGCAGTTTATTGGGGTACAATCAGCCCCAGCATTTT.

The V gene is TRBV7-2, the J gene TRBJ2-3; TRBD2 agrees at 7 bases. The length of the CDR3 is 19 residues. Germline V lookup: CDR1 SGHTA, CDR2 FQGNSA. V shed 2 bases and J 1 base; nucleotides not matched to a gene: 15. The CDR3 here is CASSLRVRGGSRGTDTQYF. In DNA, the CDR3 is TGTGCCAGCAGCTTAAGGGTCCGCGGCGGGAGCAGGGGCACAGATACGCAGTATTTT.

Here the CDR3 DNA reads TGCGCCAGCAGCCTCACAGCCGGCCAAGGTTCACCCCTCCACTTT. Encoded protein: CASSLTAGQGSPLHF. The chain combines TRBV4-1 with TRBJ1-6; D gene unclear. This CDR3 contains 15 residues. Germline CDR1 and CDR2: MGHRA and YSYEKL. V lost 4 bases and J 9 bases, leaving 16 bases between the germline ends.

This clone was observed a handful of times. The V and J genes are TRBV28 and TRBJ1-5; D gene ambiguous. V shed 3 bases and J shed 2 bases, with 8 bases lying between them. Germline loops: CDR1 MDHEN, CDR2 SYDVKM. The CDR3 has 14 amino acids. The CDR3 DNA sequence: TGTGCCAGCAGTTTCATCGGTCGCAATCAGCCCCAGCATTTT. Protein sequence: CASSFIGRNQPQHF.

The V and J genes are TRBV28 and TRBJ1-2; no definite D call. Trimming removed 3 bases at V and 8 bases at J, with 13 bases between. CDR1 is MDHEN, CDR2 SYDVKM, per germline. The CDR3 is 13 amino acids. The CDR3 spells CASSFGSWVGYTF. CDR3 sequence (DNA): TGTGCCAGCAGTTTTGGCTCCTGGGTAGGCTACACCTTC.

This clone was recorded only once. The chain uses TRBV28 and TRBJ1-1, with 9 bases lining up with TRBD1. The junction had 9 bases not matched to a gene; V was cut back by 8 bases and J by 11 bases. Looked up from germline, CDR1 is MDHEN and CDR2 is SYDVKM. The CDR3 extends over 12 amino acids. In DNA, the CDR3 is TGTGCCAGCTCTACAGGGGGCTGGACGGCTTTCTTT. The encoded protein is CASSTGGWTAFF.

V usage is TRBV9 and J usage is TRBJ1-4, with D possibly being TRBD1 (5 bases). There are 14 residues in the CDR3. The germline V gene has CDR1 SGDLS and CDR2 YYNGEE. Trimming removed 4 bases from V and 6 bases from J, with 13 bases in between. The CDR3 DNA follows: TGTGCCAGCAGCATCGGGACGGATGATGAAAAACTGTTTTTT. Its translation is CASSIGTDDEKLFF.

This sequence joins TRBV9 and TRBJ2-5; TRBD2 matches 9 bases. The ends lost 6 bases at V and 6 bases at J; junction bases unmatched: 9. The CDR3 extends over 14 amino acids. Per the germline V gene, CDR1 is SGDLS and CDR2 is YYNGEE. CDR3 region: CASTRSGSSQTQYF. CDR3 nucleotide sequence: TGTGCCAGCACCCGTAGCGGGAGCTCCCAGACCCAGTACTTC. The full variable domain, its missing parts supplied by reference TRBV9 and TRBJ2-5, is DSGVTQTPKHLITATGQRVTLRCSPRSGDLSVYWYQQSLDQGLQFLIQYYNGEERAKGNILERFSAQQFPDLHSELNLSSLELGDSALYFCASTRSGSSQTQYFGPGTRLLVL.

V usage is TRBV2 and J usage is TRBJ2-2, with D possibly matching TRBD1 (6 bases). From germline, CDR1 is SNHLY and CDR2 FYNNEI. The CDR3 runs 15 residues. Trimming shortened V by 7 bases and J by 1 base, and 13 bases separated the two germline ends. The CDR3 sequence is CASIEDRWNTGELFF. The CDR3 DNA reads TGTGCCAGCATCGAGGACAGATGGAACACCGGGGAGCTGTTTTTT.

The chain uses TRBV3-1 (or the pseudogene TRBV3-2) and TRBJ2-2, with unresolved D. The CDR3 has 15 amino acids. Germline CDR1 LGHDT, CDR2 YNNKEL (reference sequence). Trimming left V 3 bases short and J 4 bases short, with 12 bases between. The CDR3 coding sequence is TGTGCCAGCAGCCATAGGGCGAGAGGCACCGGGGAGCTGTTTTTT. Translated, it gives CASSHRARGTGELFF.

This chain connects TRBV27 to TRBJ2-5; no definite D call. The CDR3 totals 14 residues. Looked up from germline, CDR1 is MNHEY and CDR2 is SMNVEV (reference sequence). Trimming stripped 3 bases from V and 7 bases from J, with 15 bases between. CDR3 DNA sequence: TGTGCCAGCAGTTTTTCGAGACTGATAGGGACCCAGTACTTC. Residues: CASSFSRLIGTQYF.

The DNA of the CDR3 is TGTGCCAGCAGTAATCGCGGGTCGGGATCGGGCGAGCAGTACTTC. Amino acids: CASSNRGSGSGEQYF. The chain is built from TRBV6-5 and TRBJ2-7; tentatively, D is TRBD2 (5 bases). This CDR3 spans 15 amino acids. CDR1 MNHEY and CDR2 SVGAGI come from the germline V gene. V was trimmed by 5 bases and J by 6 bases, leaving 20 bases between them.

CDR3 coding DNA: TGTGCCTGGAGTACGACAGGGGGCCGGACTGAAGCTTTCTTT. Translating gives CAWSTTGGRTEAFF. This chain links TRBV30 with TRBJ1-1, with 10 positions matching TRBD1. CDR1 and CDR2 from the germline V gene are GTSNPN and SVGIG (reference sequence). Trimming at V came to 2 bases and at J to 5 bases, leaving 5 bases not matched to a gene. This CDR3 contains 14 residues.

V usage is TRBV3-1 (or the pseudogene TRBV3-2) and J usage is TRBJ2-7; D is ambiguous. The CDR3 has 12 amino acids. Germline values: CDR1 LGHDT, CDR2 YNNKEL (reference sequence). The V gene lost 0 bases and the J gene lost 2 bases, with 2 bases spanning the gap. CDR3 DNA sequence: TGTGCCAGCAGCCAAGATACCTACGAGCAGTACTTC. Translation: CASSQDTYEQYF.

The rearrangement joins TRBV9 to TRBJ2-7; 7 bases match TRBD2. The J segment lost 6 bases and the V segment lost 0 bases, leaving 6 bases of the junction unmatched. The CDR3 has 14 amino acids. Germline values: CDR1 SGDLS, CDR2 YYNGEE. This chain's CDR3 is CASSVGAGEGEQYF. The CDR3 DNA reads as TGTGCCAGCAGCGTAGGGGCGGGAGAAGGCGAGCAGTACTTC.

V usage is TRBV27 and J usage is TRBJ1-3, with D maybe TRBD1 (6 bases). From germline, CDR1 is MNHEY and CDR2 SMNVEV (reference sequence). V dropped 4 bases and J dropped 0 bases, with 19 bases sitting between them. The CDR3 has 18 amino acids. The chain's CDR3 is CASSSSGHILGSGNTIYF. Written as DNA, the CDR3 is TGTGCCAGCAGTTCCTCGGGACACATCTTAGGCTCTGGAAACACCATATATTTT.

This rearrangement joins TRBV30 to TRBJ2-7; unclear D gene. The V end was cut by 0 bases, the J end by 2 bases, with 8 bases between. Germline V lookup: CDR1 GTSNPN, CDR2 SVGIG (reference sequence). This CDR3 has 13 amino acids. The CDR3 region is CAWSVNSPYEQYF. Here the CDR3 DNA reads TGTGCCTGGAGTGTCAACAGCCCCTACGAGCAGTACTTC.

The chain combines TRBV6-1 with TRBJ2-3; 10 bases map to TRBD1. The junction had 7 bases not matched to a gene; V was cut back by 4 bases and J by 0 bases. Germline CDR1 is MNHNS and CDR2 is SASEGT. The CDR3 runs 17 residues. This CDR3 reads CASSALTGGGSTDTQYF. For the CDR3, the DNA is TGTGCCAGCAGTGCCCTGACAGGGGGCGGTAGCACAGATACGCAGTATTTT.

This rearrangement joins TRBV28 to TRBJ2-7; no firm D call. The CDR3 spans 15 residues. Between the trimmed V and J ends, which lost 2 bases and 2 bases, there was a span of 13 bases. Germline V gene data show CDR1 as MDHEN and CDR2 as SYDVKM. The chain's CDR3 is CASSLRTLGPYEQYF. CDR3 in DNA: TGTGCCAGCAGTTTAAGAACGCTTGGGCCCTACGAGCAGTACTTC.

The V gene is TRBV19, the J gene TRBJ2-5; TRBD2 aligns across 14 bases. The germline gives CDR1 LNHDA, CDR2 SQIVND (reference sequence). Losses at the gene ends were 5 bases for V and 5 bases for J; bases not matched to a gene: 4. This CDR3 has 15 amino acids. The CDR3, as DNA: TGTGCCAGTAGTCCGGGACTAGCGGGGGTCGAGACCCAGTACTTC. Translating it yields CASSPGLAGVETQYF. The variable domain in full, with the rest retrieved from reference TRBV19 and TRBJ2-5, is DGGITQSPKYLFRKEGQNVTLSCEQNLNHDAMYWYRQDPGQGLRLIYYSQIVNDFQKGDIAEGYSVSREKKESFPLTVTSAQKNPTAFYLCASSPGLAGVETQYFGPGTRLLVL.

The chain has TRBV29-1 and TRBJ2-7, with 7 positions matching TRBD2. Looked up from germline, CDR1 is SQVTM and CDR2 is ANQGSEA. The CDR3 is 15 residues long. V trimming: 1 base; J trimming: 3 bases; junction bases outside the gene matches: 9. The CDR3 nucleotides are TGCAGCGTTGAAGGTCCTAGCGGAACCCTCTACGAGCAGTACTTC. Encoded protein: CSVEGPSGTLYEQYF.

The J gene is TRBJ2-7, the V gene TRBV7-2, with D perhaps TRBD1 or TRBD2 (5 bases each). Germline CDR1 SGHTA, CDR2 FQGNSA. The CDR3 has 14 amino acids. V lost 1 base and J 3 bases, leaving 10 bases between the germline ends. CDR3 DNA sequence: TGTGCCAGCAGCTTAGTAGGGACCCGCTACGAGCAGTACTTC. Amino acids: CASSLVGTRYEQYF.

CDR3 sequence: CASSGGLVTNEQFF. CDR3 DNA: TGTGCCAGCAGCGGGGGACTAGTAACAAATGAGCAGTTCTTC. This chain uses TRBV11-1 with TRBJ2-1; TRBD2 matches 8 bases. The CDR3 consists of 14 residues. Germline assignment: CDR1 SGHAT and CDR2 FQDESV (reference sequence). The V and J ends lost 5 bases and 7 bases, in that order; junction bases with no gene match: 7.